Following are 9 T cell receptor beta chains from one sample sequenced in a study of spatial heterogeneity in lung cancer (dated by TCRdb to between 2017 and 2020). The library was generated by 5' RACE. Sequencing instrument: NextSeq 500. TCRdb redid the processing of the public reads, applying fastp at Q25 and MiXCR, and retained in-frame beta chains. Every distinct CDR3 protein forms one entry, paired with its most common genes and DNA. In all, the sample holds 9,000 or so distinct CDR3 sequences, and under 5% of those were seen once. The ten most abundant clones make up around a sixth of the sample. The time point label of this sample denotes: blood taken at disease recurrence. For TCR sequencing, whole RNA was extracted from tumor and nontumor lung tissue, or from cryopreserved PBMC samples, and no cell sorting was done. This specimen consisted of PBMCs, obtained at recurrence. Every receptor here comes from a female donor with early-stage non-small cell lung cancer.

The sample holds many counts of this clonotype. This beta chain turned up in a library designed for alpha chains; as an off-target read, its abundance says little. The chain has TRBV18 and TRBJ2-3; D is possibly TRBD2 (6 bases). The germline gives CDR1 KGHSH, CDR2 LQKENI. V was clipped by 2 bases and J by 4 bases, with 10 bases between them. The CDR3 consists of 14 residues. CDR3: CASSPSGGSDTQYF. CDR3 nucleotides: TGTGCCAGCTCACCATCCGGGGGTTCAGATACGCAGTATTTT.

Details on this clonotype: Found in a library prepared for alpha chains, this beta chain is an off-target read, and its abundance has little meaning. V gene TRBV29-1 combines with J gene TRBJ1-4; the D gene is possibly TRBD1 (5 bases). This CDR3 is 14 amino acids long. With 3 bases removed from V and 2 bases from J, the gap between germline ends came to 10 bases. From germline, CDR1 is SQVTM and CDR2 ANQGSEA. CDR3 sequence reads: CSVEAQGTNEKLFF. The CDR3 nucleotides are TGCAGCGTTGAGGCCCAGGGTACTAATGAAAAACTGTTTTTT.

Many counts were recorded for this clonotype. Since it is a stray read in a library aimed at alpha chains, this beta chain has a size that is not meaningful. V usage is TRBV3-1 and J usage is TRBJ2-5, with D perhaps matching TRBD2 (6 bases). This CDR3 has 17 residues. Trimming stripped 1 base from V and 1 base from J, with 16 bases between. Germline CDR1 and CDR2: LGHDT and YNNKEL (reference sequence). The CDR3 DNA reads TGTGCCAGCAGCCAAGGAATCCGGGGGAACATCCAAGAGACCCAGTACTTC. Encoded protein: CASSQGIRGNIQETQYF.

This clonotype was observed a few times. In a library made to pick up alpha chains, this beta chain is a stray read with a size that means little. The chain employs TRBV12-3 or TRBV12-4 and TRBJ2-5; the D gene is possibly TRBD2 (5 bases). There are 14 residues in the CDR3. Trimming removed 4 bases from V and 8 bases from J, with 17 bases in between. This CDR3 is CASSSRTGRETQYF. CDR3 nucleotide sequence: TGTGCCAGCAGTTCTCGGACTGGTCGGGAAACCCAGTACTTC.

As for this clonotype: Little can be read into the size of this beta chain, an off-target read in a library designed for alpha chains. The V gene is TRBV20-1, the J gene TRBJ2-7; 9 positions match TRBD1. Germline V gene lookup returns CDR1 DFQATT and CDR2 SNEGSKA (reference sequence). V was pared by 0 bases and J by 1 base, with 13 bases of the junction left unmatched. The CDR3 runs to 18 residues. The DNA for the CDR3 is TGCAGTGCTAGAGAGACGTTGGGACAGGGATTCACGTCCTACGAGCAGTACTTC. Translated: CSARETLGQGFTSYEQYF.

This clonotype was detected ten times or more. Since it is a stray read in a library aimed at alpha chains, this beta chain has a size that is not meaningful. This chain joins TRBV5-1 and TRBJ2-3; the D is unclear. V dropped 0 bases and J dropped 4 bases, with 3 bases sitting between them. Germline V lookup: CDR1 SGHRS, CDR2 YFSETQ. There are 12 residues in the CDR3. CDR3 sequence (DNA): TGCGCCAGCAGCTTGGCCCCAGATACGCAGTATTTT. It yields the protein CASSLAPDTQYF.

Relative to its sample, this clonotype is medium-sized (0.01 to 0.1%). This beta chain appears as a stray read in a library generated for alpha chains; its size is not informative. The rearrangement links TRBV14 to TRBJ2-3; D is uncertain. V was trimmed by 4 bases and J by 5 bases, leaving 7 bases between them. The germline V gene encodes CDR1 SGHDN and CDR2 FVKESK. This CDR3 comprises 12 residues. The CDR3 sequence: CASSPLVDTQYF. In nucleotides, the CDR3 is TGTGCCAGCAGCCCGCTGGTAGATACGCAGTATTTT.

This clonotype is deemed medium-sized (0.01 to 0.1%). Being off target in a library aimed at alpha chains, this beta chain has a size of little meaning. The chain joins TRBV20-1 to TRBJ2-7; TRBD1 might be the D (5 bases). The CDR3 is made up of 14 amino acids. CDR1 and CDR2 from the germline V gene are DFQATT and SNEGSKA (reference sequence). V was trimmed by 0 bases and J by 2 bases, leaving 11 bases between them. CDR3 coding DNA: TGCAGTGCTAGAGATCAAACAGGAACCTACGAGCAGTACTTC. It yields the protein CSARDQTGTYEQYF.

This clonotype was counted ten times or more. Being off target in a library aimed at alpha chains, this beta chain has a size of little meaning. The chain employs TRBV2 and TRBJ2-2; D possibly corresponds to TRBD2 (6 bases). Germline V lookup: CDR1 SNHLY, CDR2 FYNNEI. The V and J ends lost 2 bases and 0 bases respectively, with 10 bases between them. There are 16 residues in the CDR3. CDR3 sequence reads: CASSEQGGANTGELFF. The CDR3 bases are TGTGCCAGCAGTGAACAGGGAGGTGCGAACACCGGGGAGCTGTTTTTT.